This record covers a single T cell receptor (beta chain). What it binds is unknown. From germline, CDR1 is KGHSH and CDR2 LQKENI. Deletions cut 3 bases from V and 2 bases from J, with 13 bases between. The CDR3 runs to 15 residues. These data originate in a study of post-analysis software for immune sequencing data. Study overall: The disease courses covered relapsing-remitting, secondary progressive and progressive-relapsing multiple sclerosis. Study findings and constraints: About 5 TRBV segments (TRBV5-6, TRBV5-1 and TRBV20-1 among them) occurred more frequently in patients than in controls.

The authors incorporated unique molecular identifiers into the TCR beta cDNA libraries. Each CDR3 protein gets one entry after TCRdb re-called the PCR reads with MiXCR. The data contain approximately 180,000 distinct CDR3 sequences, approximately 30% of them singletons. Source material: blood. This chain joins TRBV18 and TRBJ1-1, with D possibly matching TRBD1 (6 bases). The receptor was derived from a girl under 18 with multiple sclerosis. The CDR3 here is CASSPNREVNTEAFF. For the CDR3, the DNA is TGTGCCAGCTCACCCAACAGGGAGGTCAACACTGAAGCTTTCTTT.